The 32 T cell receptor beta chains listed next were all sequenced from one sample in a study of CD4 T cells in relation to SARS-CoV-2 and coronaviruses. These receptors are not linked to any known antigen. Measured with immunoSEQ multiplex PCR; TCRdb has only the in-frame clones, and not every one. The sample has approximately 36,000 clones, about four fifths seen once. Input material: naive CD4+ T cells from PBMCs, cultured in vitro. Subset given: naive CD4+ T cells isolated by negative enrichment. These receptors all come from an adult with COVID-19.

The chain has TRBV9 and TRBJ1-1; no reliable D call. The germline CDR1 and CDR2 sequences are SGDLS and YYNGEE. V was shortened by 0 bases and J by 5 bases, with 14 bases between the two germline ends. The CDR3 totals 15 residues. CDR3: CASSVDEGGRTEAFF. The CDR3 DNA is TGTGCCAGCAGCGTAGACGAGGGTGGCCGAACTGAAGCTTTCTTT.

V usage is TRBV7-9 and J usage is TRBJ1-2; 10 nucleotides align to TRBD1. V trimming: 5 bases; J trimming: 5 bases; junction bases outside the gene matches: 2. CDR3 length: 13 residues. Germline V gene sequence: CDR1 SEHNR, CDR2 FQNEAQ (reference sequence). DNA for the CDR3: TGTGCCAGCAGCGGGACAGGGGTATATGGCTACACCTTC. Encoded protein: CASSGTGVYGYTF.

The J gene is TRBJ1-3, the V gene TRBV3-1 (or the pseudogene TRBV3-2), with unresolved D. The V gene lost 2 bases and the J gene lost 2 bases, with 10 bases spanning the gap. This CDR3 has 15 residues. The germline gives CDR1 LGHDT, CDR2 YNNKEL (reference sequence). In nucleotides, the CDR3 is TGTGCCAGCAGCCAACTTTCCCCCCCTGGAAACACCATATATTTT. This gives the protein CASSQLSPPGNTIYF.

The rearrangement links TRBV6-5 to TRBJ2-3, with 7 positions matching TRBD2. The V segment lost 5 bases and the J segment 2 bases; nucleotides outside the gene matches: 7. From germline, CDR1 is MNHEY and CDR2 SVGAGI. The CDR3 sequence is 15 residues long. The CDR3 reads CASSPRLAVTDTQYF. The CDR3 nucleotides read TGTGCCAGCAGTCCCCGTCTAGCGGTCACAGATACGCAGTATTTT.

The chain recombines TRBV28 with TRBJ1-2; D gene uncertain. V shed 6 bases and J shed 1 base, with 12 bases lying between them. Germline values: CDR1 MDHEN, CDR2 SYDVKM. The CDR3 runs to 14 residues. CDR3 coding DNA: TGTGCCAGCAGCCTACTGGGGAGTAACTATGGCTACACCTTC. It translates to CASSLLGSNYGYTF.

J is TRBJ2-3 and V is TRBV10-2; D perhaps matches TRBD1 (7 bases). Germline V lookup: CDR1 WSHSY, CDR2 SAAADI. This CDR3 spans 16 amino acids. V lost 11 bases to trimming and J lost 2 bases, with 23 bases between them. In DNA form, the CDR3 reads TGCGCCGGAATGGGGGGAACAGGGGCCCCCACAGATACGCAGTATTTT. Residues: CAGMGGTGAPTDTQYF.

Only one count was recorded for this clone. The rearrangement links TRBV9 to TRBJ2-1, with D perhaps matching TRBD1 or TRBD2 (5 bases each). V was pared by 4 bases and J by 4 bases, with 24 bases between. Germline V CDR1 and CDR2: SGDLS, YYNGEE. CDR3 length equals 18 residues. The chain's CDR3 is CASSSPLLGGDGYNEQFF. The CDR3 DNA sequence: TGTGCCAGCAGCTCTCCACTTCTGGGTGGGGACGGTTACAATGAGCAGTTCTTC.

The chain joins TRBV19 to TRBJ2-1, with 7 positions matching TRBD1. Per the germline V gene, CDR1 is LNHDA and CDR2 is SQIVND (reference sequence). V was pared by 5 bases and J by 4 bases, with 11 bases of the junction left unmatched. The CDR3 sequence is 16 residues long. CDR3 residues: CASSARQGAGYNEQFF. DNA for the CDR3: TGTGCCAGTAGTGCAAGACAGGGTGCCGGGTACAATGAGCAGTTCTTC.

This clone was detected once. J is TRBJ2-3 and V is TRBV5-1; perhaps D is TRBD1 or TRBD2 (5 bases each). V lost 4 bases, J lost 1 base, and 16 bases lay in between. Germline loops: CDR1 SGHRS, CDR2 YFSETQ. This CDR3 region has 16 residues. The DNA of the CDR3 is TGCGCCAGCAGCCTACTAGGGGAGTTCGGCACAGATACGCAGTATTTT. This codes for CASSLLGEFGTDTQYF.

V and J are TRBV18 and TRBJ2-1; 7 positions agree with TRBD1. The CDR3 consists of 14 residues. The germline V gene has CDR1 KGHSH and CDR2 LQKENI. After removal of 2 bases from V and 5 bases from J, the junction contained 3 bases not matched to a gene. CDR3 protein: CASSPSGGNNEQFF. The CDR3 region has the DNA TGTGCCAGCTCACCATCAGGGGGAAACAATGAGCAGTTCTTC.

The chain is built from TRBV28 and TRBJ2-7, with D maybe TRBD2 (5 bases). The germline CDR1 and CDR2 sequences are MDHEN and SYDVKM. Trimming left V 6 bases short and J 0 bases short, with 15 bases between. The CDR3 extends over 15 amino acids. This CDR3 is CASSPAVGSSYEQYF. The CDR3 region has the DNA TGTGCCAGCAGCCCCGCGGTGGGGAGCTCCTACGAGCAGTACTTC.

The chain recombines TRBV7-9 with TRBJ2-7; 7 nucleotides line up with TRBD2. There are 13 residues in the CDR3. Germline-derived CDR1 and CDR2 are SEHNR and FQNEAQ (reference sequence). J lost 4 bases, V lost 5 bases, and 5 bases had no gene match. CDR3 nucleotides: TGTGCCAGCAGCCTTCCGGGACTATACGAGCAGTACTTC. It specifies CASSLPGLYEQYF.

The V and J genes are TRBV5-6 and TRBJ2-7, with 15 bases fitting TRBD2. The CDR3 extends over 17 amino acids. J gave up 6 bases and V 4 bases, and 11 bases lay outside the gene matches. Germline V lookup: CDR1 SGHDT, CDR2 YYEEEE. In nucleotides, the CDR3 is TGTGCCAGCAGCCGAGGACCGGGACTAGCGGGAGGCGGCGAGCAGTACTTC. Encoded protein: CASSRGPGLAGGGEQYF.

This sequence joins TRBV4-1 and TRBJ1-2; 8 bases agree with TRBD1. This CDR3 comprises 14 residues. Trimming removed 3 bases from V and 2 bases from J; junction bases left unmatched: 2. Germline assignment: CDR1 MGHRA and CDR2 YSYEKL. This CDR3 reads CASSQGTGNYGYTF. The CDR3 nucleotides read TGCGCCAGCAGCCAGGGGACAGGAAACTATGGCTACACCTTC.

This clone was observed a single time. This sequence joins TRBV9 and TRBJ2-2; D perhaps matches TRBD2 (6 bases). Germline V gene sequence: CDR1 SGDLS, CDR2 YYNGEE. The CDR3 covers 17 residues. With 2 bases removed from V and 2 bases from J, the gap between germline ends came to 16 bases. The CDR3 reads CASSVLLGSRNTGELFF. CDR3 DNA sequence: TGTGCCAGCAGCGTCCTTCTCGGGAGTCGAAACACCGGGGAGCTGTTTTTT.

This sequence joins TRBV9 and TRBJ1-6; TRBD1 aligns across 7 bases. The CDR3 consists of 15 residues. The V gene end was trimmed by 4 bases and the J gene end by 9 bases; junction bases not matched to a gene: 10. CDR1 is SGDLS, CDR2 YYNGEE, per germline. In DNA, the CDR3 is TGTGCCAGCAGCCCCGGGAGGGGGCGGGGTTCACCCCTCCACTTT. The encoded protein is CASSPGRGRGSPLHF.

The chain carries TRBV7-2 and TRBJ1-1; 8 bases align to TRBD1. CDR1 and CDR2 from the germline V gene are SGHTA and FQGNSA. The V segment lost 5 bases and the J segment 7 bases; nucleotides outside the gene matches: 18. The CDR3 runs to 17 residues. CDR3 residues: CASSLYLGTGRHGEAFF. The CDR3 bases are TGTGCCAGCAGCCTCTACTTAGGGACAGGTCGACACGGTGAAGCTTTCTTT.

This chain uses TRBV15 with TRBJ2-7, with D hard to call. The germline CDR1 and CDR2 sequences are LNHNV and YYDKDF (reference sequence). V lost 2 bases and J lost 6, with 14 bases in between. The CDR3 is made up of 14 amino acids. In DNA, the CDR3 is TGTGCCACCAGCAGACCAGCGACGGCATTCGAGCAGTACTTC. It is translated as CATSRPATAFEQYF. The variable domain in full, completed from reference TRBV15 and TRBJ2-7, reads DAMVIQNPRYQVTQFGKPVTLSCSQTLNHNVMYWYQQKSSQAPKLLFHYYDKDFNNEADTPDNFQSRRPNTSFCFLDIRSPGLGDTAMYLCATSRPATAFEQYFGPGTRLTVT.

The V gene is TRBV9, the J gene TRBJ2-2; D unresolved. The CDR3 totals 16 residues. Trimming cost V 0 bases and J 0 bases, with 9 bases left between them. Looked up from germline, CDR1 is SGDLS and CDR2 is YYNGEE. CDR3 sequence: CASSVEVTANTGELFF. CDR3 sequence (DNA): TGTGCCAGCAGCGTAGAGGTGACCGCGAACACCGGGGAGCTGTTTTTT.

Here the CDR3 reads CASSIRGGNTGELFF. The CDR3 DNA is TGTGCCAGCAGCATTAGGGGAGGGAACACCGGGGAGCTGTTTTTT. V is TRBV7-3 and J is TRBJ2-2, with D possibly matching TRBD2 (6 bases). Germline V CDR1 and CDR2: SGHTA, FQGTGA. The CDR3 spans 15 residues. With 5 bases removed from V and 1 base from J, the gap between germline ends came to 11 bases.

The rearrangement uses TRBV15 and TRBJ2-7; D may be TRBD2 (5 bases). Germline lookup yields CDR1 LNHNV and CDR2 YYDKDF (reference sequence). There are 13 residues in the CDR3. Trimming removed 2 bases from V and 3 bases from J, with 8 bases in between. CDR3 in DNA: TGTGCCACCAGCAGACTAGCTAGCTACGAGCAGTACTTC. It specifies CATSRLASYEQYF.

The rearrangement joins TRBV5-1 to TRBJ1-3, with D maybe TRBD1 (6 bases). Germline CDR1 reads SGHRS; CDR2 reads YFSETQ. V lost 4 bases and J lost 8, with 13 bases in between. CDR3 length: 13 amino acids. The CDR3 loop reads CASSGDIRDTIYF. CDR3 nucleotide sequence: TGCGCCAGCAGCGGGGACATTCGCGACACCATATATTTT.

The V gene is TRBV7-6, the J gene TRBJ1-3, with TRBD1 as a possible D gene (5 bases). V was pared by 1 base and J by 3 bases, with 28 bases between. The CDR3 totals 21 residues. Germline values: CDR1 SGHVS, CDR2 FNYEAQ. The CDR3 region is CASSLGGFGAEKKNFGNTIYF. The CDR3 nucleotides are TGTGCCAGCAGCTTAGGAGGGTTTGGGGCAGAGAAAAAGAATTTTGGAAACACCATATATTTT.

The CDR3 DNA follows: TGTGCCAGCAGCTATGGACCGGGACAGGGGGCTTACGAGCAGTACTTC. It specifies CASSYGPGQGAYEQYF. The V call is TRBV9, the J call TRBJ2-7; TRBD1 aligns across 12 bases. The CDR3 has 16 residues. Germline CDR1 and CDR2: SGDLS and YYNGEE. With V trimmed by 4 bases and J by 4 bases, 9 bases remained unmatched.

V and J are TRBV28 and TRBJ2-1, with D maybe TRBD2 (6 bases). CDR1 and CDR2 from the germline V gene are MDHEN and SYDVKM. The CDR3 consists of 15 residues. The V and J ends lost 4 bases and 2 bases respectively, with 12 bases between them. In DNA form, the CDR3 reads TGTGCCAGCAGTTCTTTTAGCGGACCCTACAATGAGCAGTTCTTC. Translation gives CASSSFSGPYNEQFF.

The chain is built from TRBV28 and TRBJ1-2, with a weak D call TRBD1 (5 bases). The CDR3 has 15 amino acids. V lost 1 base and J 1 base, leaving 10 bases between the germline ends. CDR1 is MDHEN, CDR2 SYDVKM, per germline. The CDR3 region has the DNA TGTGCCAGCAGTTTATTTCCAGGGTTTAACTATGGCTACACCTTC. Translation: CASSLFPGFNYGYTF.

The genes are TRBV2 and TRBJ2-7; 12 nucleotides agree with TRBD1. V lost 10 bases and J lost 0; bases outside the gene matches: 7. From germline, CDR1 is SNHLY and CDR2 FYNNEI. CDR3 size: 15 residues. CDR3 nucleotides: TGTGCCAACGGGGGACAGGGGGCCCTCTCCTACGAGCAGTACTTC. Its translation: CANGGQGALSYEQYF.

The chain employs TRBV28 and TRBJ1-2, with D possibly TRBD1 on 5 matching bases. The CDR3 consists of 15 residues. Per the germline V gene, CDR1 is MDHEN and CDR2 is SYDVKM. Trimming cost V 5 bases and J 4 bases, with 17 bases left between them. The CDR3 here is CASSTTGAPTYGYTF. CDR3 in DNA: TGTGCCAGCAGTACGACCGGGGCACCAACCTATGGCTACACCTTC.

V and J are TRBV18 and TRBJ2-7, with 7 bases identical to TRBD2. Germline V gene lookup returns CDR1 KGHSH and CDR2 LQKENI. CDR3 length: 16 residues. V dropped 2 bases and J dropped 4; count of bases not matched to a gene: 11. This CDR3 is CASSPNRSGQTYEQYF. The CDR3 DNA reads as TGTGCCAGCTCACCAAACCGTAGCGGGCAGACGTACGAGCAGTACTTC.

The chain joins TRBV15 to TRBJ2-1, with 10 positions matching TRBD2. The CDR3 has 15 amino acids. From germline, CDR1 is LNHNV and CDR2 YYDKDF (reference sequence). Unmatched junction bases numbered 2, after V lost 2 bases and J lost 4 bases. In DNA, the CDR3 is TGTGCCACCAGCAGAACTAGCGGGACTTACAATGAGCAGTTCTTC. It is translated as CATSRTSGTYNEQFF. Together with reference TRBV15 and TRBJ2-1, the CDR3 gives the full variable domain: DAMVIQNPRYQVTQFGKPVTLSCSQTLNHNVMYWYQQKSSQAPKLLFHYYDKDFNNEADTPDNFQSRRPNTSFCFLDIRSPGLGDTAMYLCATSRTSGTYNEQFFGPGTRLTVL.

The chain couples TRBV28 to TRBJ2-2; TRBD1 agrees at 8 bases. The CDR3 loop spans 15 amino acids. The germline V gene has CDR1 MDHEN and CDR2 SYDVKM. Trimming cost V 2 bases and J 4 bases; bases outside gene matches: 3. CDR3 DNA: TGTGCCAGCAGTTTACCCAGGGGGCGCACCGGGGAGCTGTTTTTT. Protein sequence: CASSLPRGRTGELFF.

The chain couples TRBV7-9 to TRBJ1-2; TRBD1 might be the D (5 bases). The germline V and J ends were trimmed by 5 bases and 2 bases, with 15 bases remaining between them. Looked up from germline, CDR1 is SEHNR and CDR2 is FQNEAQ (reference sequence). The CDR3 is 15 amino acids. CDR3 region: CASSPPSGLNYGYTF. The CDR3 coding sequence is TGTGCCAGCAGCCCACCTTCAGGGTTAAACTATGGCTACACCTTC.